This T cell receptor beta chain was recorded in a study of Tregs in tolerant kidney transplant recipients. Overall study context: Recipient cells were told from donor cells by antibody staining. General study findings and limits: Findings come from small patient numbers and require larger validation. No direct test of biological reproducibility was done here.

Germline V gene data show CDR1 as LNHDA and CDR2 as SQIVND (reference sequence). The CDR3 length is 13 residues. With 10 bases clipped from V and 4 bases from J, the junction kept 5 bases outside the gene matches. TCRdb's table, derived via immunoSEQ multiplex PCR, lists solely in-frame clones and lacks some. The profile shows about 20,000 clones, 50% to 70% of them singletons. The table lists this clone with a few counts. As yet, its antigen is unknown. The chain uses TRBV19 and TRBJ1-2; 11 bases match TRBD1. The clonotype was recovered from a human donor in good health. The sequenced sample consisted of Tregs from blood cultured with allogeneic cells. The CDR3: CATWTGGGYGYTF. The CDR3 bases are TGTGCCACTTGGACAGGGGGCGGCTATGGCTACACCTTC.